This T cell receptor beta chain originates from a study of shared clonotypes between healthy human individuals. Study results and limitations: Clonotype sharing among donors was expected to depend on sequencing depth.

On this clone itself: Its antigen remains unknown.

Sequencing was performed with immunoSEQ multiplex PCR; in TCRdb, only in-frame clones are kept and a portion is missing. The sample records 2,100,000 or so clones, nearly 97% being singletons. This CDR3 comprises 13 residues. Between the trimmed V and J ends, which lost 4 bases and 6 bases, there was a span of 12 bases. Germline CDR1 MNHNY, CDR2 SVGAGI (reference sequence). The sample comprised naive CD4+ T cells sorted from blood. The subset here: CD45RA+ positively selected. This clonotype originated in a man between 18 and 35 years old in good health. The V call is TRBV6-6, the J call TRBJ1-2, with D perhaps matching TRBD1 (5 bases). The CDR3 reads CASSFGGRNGYTF. The CDR3 DNA reads TGTGCCAGCAGTTTCGGGGGGAGAAATGGCTACACCTTC.